These 15 T cell receptor beta chains share one sample of origin, sequenced in a study of cytomegalovirus exposure and HLA in healthy donors. Amplification used 60 Vbeta primers and 13 Jbeta primers. The method was immunoSEQ multiplex PCR; TCRdb's version includes in-frame clones alone and lacks a portion of them. The sample includes about 190,000 clones, almost 75% of them seen just once. Sequencing used PBMCs. The receptors here all came from a woman younger than 45 in good health and CMV-seropositive.

V is TRBV19 and J is TRBJ1-5; D remains ambiguous. Trimming stripped 6 bases from V and 7 bases from J, with 10 bases between. This CDR3 region has 12 residues. Germline-derived CDR1 and CDR2 are LNHDA and SQIVND (reference sequence). The CDR3 nucleotides are TGTGCCAGTAGCGAGCAGCGACAGCCCCAGCATTTT. This sequence encodes CASSEQRQPQHF.

This rearrangement joins TRBV6-1 to TRBJ1-5, with TRBD1 as a possible D gene (5 bases). Trimming removed 2 bases at V and 1 base at J, with 9 bases between. This CDR3 comprises 15 residues. CDR1 is MNHNS, CDR2 SASEGT, per germline. The CDR3 loop is CASSELGGSNQPQHF. CDR3 nucleotide sequence: TGTGCCAGCAGTGAACTCGGGGGGAGCAATCAGCCCCAGCATTTT.

V is TRBV7-9 and J is TRBJ2-7; possibly TRBD2 for D (6 bases). The CDR3 is 15 residues long. Germline CDR1 reads SEHNR; CDR2 reads FQNEAQ (reference sequence). The V end lost 5 bases, the J end lost 0 bases, and 14 bases lay between the germline ends. The CDR3 nucleotides read TGTGCCAGCAGCCCCGGAGGGGCGGACTCCTACGAGCAGTACTTC. Translation gives CASSPGGADSYEQYF. Filled out from reference TRBV7-9 and TRBJ2-7, the complete variable domain reads DTGVSQNPRHKITKRGQNVTFRCDPISEHNRLYWYRQTLGQGPEFLTYFQNEAQLEKSRLLSDRFSAERPKGSFSTLEIQRTEQGDSAMYLCASSPGGADSYEQYFGPGTRLTVT.

The chain has TRBV5-1 and TRBJ2-7; maybe TRBD2 (5 bases). The V and J ends lost 0 bases and 0 bases respectively, with 7 bases between them. CDR1 is SGHRS, CDR2 YFSETQ, per germline. The CDR3 covers 14 residues. The DNA of the CDR3 is TGCGCCAGCAGCTTGGACCGGGGCTCCTACGAGCAGTACTTC. It yields the protein CASSLDRGSYEQYF.

A single count supports this clone. J is TRBJ1-2 and V is TRBV5-1, with a possible D match to TRBD1 (5 bases). The CDR3 runs to 15 residues. Trimming left V 6 bases short and J 2 bases short, with 17 bases between. Germline V gene lookup returns CDR1 SGHRS and CDR2 YFSETQ. The CDR3: CASMAGPTENYGYTF. For the CDR3, the DNA is TGCGCCAGCATGGCAGGGCCAACGGAAAACTATGGCTACACCTTC. The variable domain in full, completed from reference TRBV5-1 and TRBJ1-2, reads KAGVTQTPRYLIKTRGQQVTLSCSPISGHRSVSWYQQTPGQGLQFLFEYFSETQRNKGNFPGRFSGRQFSNSRSEMNVSTLELGDSALYLCASMAGPTENYGYTFGSGTRLTVV.

J is TRBJ1-5 and V is TRBV6-1, with a tentative D call TRBD1 (6 bases). The CDR3 covers 15 residues. Trimming took off 6 bases at V and 5 bases at J, with 17 bases between the two ends. Germline V gene sequence: CDR1 MNHNS, CDR2 SASEGT. As DNA, the CDR3 is TGTGCCAGCAGGCCCACCGGGGCAGGGGATCAGCCCCAGCATTTT. The encoded protein is CASRPTGAGDQPQHF.

This clone was counted between two and nine times. The rearrangement uses TRBV7-6 and TRBJ2-5, with 9 bases identical to TRBD1. CDR1 and CDR2 (germline): SGHVS, FNYEAQ. The junction had 5 bases not matched to a gene; V was cut back by 6 bases and J by 3 bases. The CDR3 sequence is 14 residues long. CDR3 in amino acids: CASSLGTGKETQYF. For the CDR3, the DNA is TGTGCCAGCAGTTTGGGGACAGGGAAAGAGACCCAGTACTTC.

The chain joins TRBV9 to TRBJ1-6; 7 nucleotides align to TRBD1. J lost 10 bases, V lost 4 bases, and 5 bases had no gene match. The V gene's germline CDR1 is SGDLS and CDR2 YYNGEE. The CDR3 spans 13 residues. The CDR3, as DNA: TGTGCCAGCAGCCCGACAGGGTACTCACCCCTCCACTTT. Residues: CASSPTGYSPLHF.

The chain uses TRBV27 and TRBJ2-7; perhaps TRBD2 as D (6 bases). Germline lookup yields CDR1 MNHEY and CDR2 SMNVEV (reference sequence). CDR3 size: 15 residues. V was shortened by 2 bases and J by 5 bases, with 16 bases between the two germline ends. CDR3 coding DNA: TGTGCCAGCAGTTTACAATCTGGGGGGAACCACGAGCAGTACTTC. It specifies CASSLQSGGNHEQYF.

The V and J genes are TRBV27 and TRBJ2-1; tentatively, D is TRBD2 (6 bases). The germline CDR1 and CDR2 sequences are MNHEY and SMNVEV (reference sequence). Trimming cost V 5 bases and J 7 bases, with 9 bases left between them. There are 12 residues in the CDR3. The CDR3 here is CASSNLANEQFF. The DNA for the CDR3 is TGTGCCAGCAGTAACCTAGCGAATGAGCAGTTCTTC.

J is TRBJ1-3 and V is TRBV19, with 11 bases identical to TRBD1. Germline V gene lookup returns CDR1 LNHDA and CDR2 SQIVND (reference sequence). This CDR3 has 20 residues. Unmatched junction bases numbered 13, after V lost 0 bases and J lost 3 bases. The CDR3 DNA is TGTGCCAGTAGTATAGAGGGTTGGACAGGGGGCGATCTGGATGGAAACACCATATATTTT. As protein: CASSIEGWTGGDLDGNTIYF.

The chain has TRBV2 and TRBJ2-7; 9 nucleotides line up with TRBD1. CDR3 length equals 11 residues. The V gene end was trimmed by 6 bases and the J gene end by 6 bases; junction bases not matched to a gene: 0. Germline V gene sequence: CDR1 SNHLY, CDR2 FYNNEI. CDR3 nucleotides: TGTGCCAGCAGGGACAGGGGCGAGCAGTACTTC. It yields the protein CASRDRGEQYF.

The sample holds a few counts of this clone. The J gene is TRBJ1-2, the V gene TRBV2; D perhaps matches TRBD1 (5 bases). Looked up from germline, CDR1 is SNHLY and CDR2 is FYNNEI. This CDR3 region has 14 residues. V dropped 6 bases and J dropped 4 bases, with 15 bases sitting between them. The CDR3 loop is CASRSGLSSYGYTF. The DNA for the CDR3 is TGTGCCAGCAGGTCAGGGTTAAGCAGCTATGGCTACACCTTC.

The chain carries TRBV28 and TRBJ1-5; TRBD1 agrees at 8 bases. This CDR3 spans 15 amino acids. With 5 bases clipped from V and 3 bases from J, the junction kept 6 bases outside the gene matches. Germline values: CDR1 MDHEN, CDR2 SYDVKM. As DNA, the CDR3 is TGTGCCAGCAGTATTGACAGGGGCAACAATCAGCCCCAGCATTTT. The encoded protein is CASSIDRGNNQPQHF.

V gene TRBV12-2 combines with J gene TRBJ2-7; the table's D call, TRBD2, was not checked against the DNA. TRBV12-2 is a recognized pseudogene. CDR3 length equals 15 residues. The CDR3 coding sequence is TGTGCAAGTCGTTGGACTAGCGGGAACTCCTACGAGCAGTACTTC. This codes for CASRWTSGNSYEQYF.